Presented here are 13 T cell receptor beta chains from one specimen sequenced in a study of T cell responses to AZD1222 COVID-19 vaccine. Profiling relied on immunoSEQ multiplex PCR, and the TCRdb table lists in-frame clones only, not all of them. The data show about 53,000 clones, 65% to 85% seen once. The sequenced sample was peripheral blood, obtained on day 0 of AZD1222 vaccination. All receptors derive from an adult in good health.

This clone appeared once. The chain couples TRBV5-6 to TRBJ1-2, with TRBD1 as a possible D gene (6 bases). The CDR3 runs to 15 residues. Between the trimmed V and J ends, which lost 4 bases and 2 bases, there was a span of 15 bases. Per germline, CDR1 SGHDT and CDR2 YYEEEE. The CDR3: CASSPLGGVNYGYTF. The CDR3 DNA sequence: TGTGCCAGCAGCCCCCTAGGGGGGGTGAACTATGGCTACACCTTC.

The V gene is TRBV5-1, the J gene TRBJ2-7; TRBD2 might be the D (5 bases). The CDR3 is 14 amino acids. Germline CDR1 is SGHRS and CDR2 is YFSETQ. The V end lost 1 base, the J end lost 1 base, and 9 bases lay between the germline ends. The DNA for the CDR3 is TGCGCCAGCAGCTTGTCTCAGCGGTCCTACGAGCAGTACTTC. Its protein product is CASSLSQRSYEQYF.

The CDR3 DNA reads TGTGCCAGCAGTTTGCGCCCGAGTAACACCGGGGAGCTGTTTTTT. Its protein product is CASSLRPSNTGELFF. The chain carries TRBV2 and TRBJ2-2, with unresolved D. The CDR3 consists of 15 residues. Germline assignment: CDR1 SNHLY and CDR2 FYNNEI. The V end lost 5 bases, the J end lost 2 bases, and 12 bases lay between the germline ends. Looking up the rest from reference TRBV2 and TRBJ2-2 gives the full variable domain: EPEVTQTPSHQVTQMGQEVILRCVPISNHLYFYWYRQILGQKVEFLVSFYNNEISEKSEIFDDQFSVERPDGSNFTLKIRSTKLEDSAMYFCASSLRPSNTGELFFGEGSRLTVL.

The chain links TRBV3-1 (or the pseudogene TRBV3-2) to TRBJ2-3; 8 bases fit TRBD2. J lost 1 base, V lost 2 bases, and 8 bases had no gene match. The CDR3 runs to 17 residues. Looked up from germline, CDR1 is LGHDT and CDR2 is YNNKEL (reference sequence). As DNA, the CDR3 is TGTGCCAGCAGCCAAAGGATTAGCGGGACTCGCACAGATACGCAGTATTTT. The encoded protein is CASSQRISGTRTDTQYF.

The rearrangement links TRBV28 to TRBJ2-1; 12 bases match TRBD2. Germline CDR1 reads MDHEN; CDR2 reads SYDVKM. The CDR3 runs 18 residues. Unmatched junction bases numbered 15, after V lost 2 bases and J lost 10 bases. The CDR3 protein is CASSLIRGLAGGPMEQFF. The CDR3 DNA is TGTGCCAGCAGTTTAATTAGGGGTCTAGCGGGAGGGCCGATGGAGCAGTTCTTC.

This chain uses TRBV24-1 with TRBJ2-7; D call uncertain. There are 14 residues in the CDR3. Germline V gene lookup returns CDR1 KGHDR and CDR2 SFDVKD. V dropped 4 bases and J dropped 5 bases, with 14 bases sitting between them. Here the CDR3 reads CATSDPPPQDEQYF. The DNA for the CDR3 is TGTGCCACCAGTGACCCGCCCCCACAAGACGAGCAGTACTTC.

This clone was observed a handful of times. The chain couples TRBV11-2 to TRBJ1-5; unclear D gene. The germline V gene has CDR1 SGHAT and CDR2 FQNNGV. The CDR3 has 13 amino acids. Trimming pared 1 base from V and 4 bases from J, leaving 5 bases between. The CDR3 DNA is TGTGCCAGCAGCTTAGGTCAAAATCAGCCCCAGCATTTT. This sequence encodes CASSLGQNQPQHF.

This clone was counted a single time. The rearrangement uses TRBV11-1 and TRBJ2-7; D might be TRBD2 (5 bases). There are 15 residues in the CDR3. The germline V and J ends were trimmed by 1 base and 1 base, with 11 bases remaining between them. Germline assignment: CDR1 SGHAT and CDR2 FQDESV (reference sequence). The CDR3, as DNA: TGTGCCAGCAGCTTAGGTGACTACCTGTCCTACGAGCAGTACTTC. Amino acids: CASSLGDYLSYEQYF.

The V call is TRBV6-8, the J call TRBJ2-7; 7 bases line up with TRBD2. The V and J ends lost 9 bases and 0 bases, in that order; junction bases with no gene match: 5. The CDR3 runs 13 residues. Germline CDR1 is MNHGY and CDR2 is SAAAGT. This CDR3 reads CARYPGGSYEQYF. Here the CDR3 DNA reads TGTGCCAGGTACCCGGGGGGCTCCTACGAGCAGTACTTC.

V and J are TRBV11-2 and TRBJ2-6; a possible D gene is TRBD2 (7 bases). With 5 bases removed from V and 5 bases from J, the gap between germline ends came to 13 bases. CDR3 length: 15 residues. Germline V gene data show CDR1 as SGHAT and CDR2 as FQNNGV. In DNA form, the CDR3 reads TGTGCCAGCAGCCCGGGGGGCTCAAGGGCCAACGTCCTGACTTTC. Translating gives CASSPGGSRANVLTF. Drawing the rest from reference TRBV11-2 and TRBJ2-6, the complete variable domain is EAGVAQSPRYKIIEKRQSVAFWCNPISGHATLYWYQQILGQGPKLLIQFQNNGVVDDSQLPKDRFSAERLKGVDSTLKIQPAKLEDSAVYLCASSPGGSRANVLTFGAGSRLTVL.

This clone was observed once. This sequence joins TRBV2 and TRBJ1-6, with D perhaps matching TRBD1 (6 bases). CDR1 is SNHLY, CDR2 FYNNEI, per germline. Trimming removed 7 bases from V and 6 bases from J, with 16 bases in between. The CDR3 extends over 15 amino acids. DNA for the CDR3: TGTGCCAGCACGAAGGCCGACAGGAGTAATTCACCCCTCCACTTT. This codes for CASTKADRSNSPLHF.

The CDR3 DNA reads TGTGCCAGCAGCGTCCAGGCCCAAGGGTATGGCTACACCTTC. Amino acid sequence: CASSVQAQGYGYTF. The chain carries TRBV9 and TRBJ1-2; D is uncertain. CDR1 is SGDLS, CDR2 YYNGEE, per germline. This CDR3 contains 14 residues. Trimming pared 2 bases from V and 5 bases from J, leaving 13 bases between.

This clone was seen once. The chain couples TRBV27 to TRBJ1-5; D not resolved. CDR3 length equals 16 residues. V was cut by 3 bases and J by 1 base, with 13 bases left in between. The germline V gene encodes CDR1 MNHEY and CDR2 SMNVEV (reference sequence). CDR3 in amino acids: CASSFLGMGSNQPQHF. CDR3 nucleotides: TGTGCCAGCAGTTTTCTGGGGATGGGGAGCAATCAGCCCCAGCATTTT.